Presented here are 6 T cell receptor beta chains from one specimen sequenced in a study of blood T cell repertoires in COVID-19. The table came from immunoSEQ multiplex PCR; TCRdb's copy has only in-frame clones and leaves some out. The sample has 200,000 to 250,000 clones, 70% to 90% seen once; the top ten hold under 14%. The sequencing sample was made of PBMCs or T cells enriched from blood (not recorded which). The receptors were gathered from a young man who had recovered from COVID-19.

Many counts were recorded for this clone. V and J are TRBV11-2 and TRBJ2-2; 7 nucleotides line up with TRBD1. The CDR3 runs 16 residues. Per the germline V gene, CDR1 is SGHAT and CDR2 is FQNNGV. V lost 4 bases, J lost 6 bases, and 11 bases stayed unmatched. The CDR3 DNA follows: TGTGCCAGCAGCTCCCTCAGGGGGATCAATCCCGGGGAGCTGTTTTTT. It specifies CASSSLRGINPGELFF.

This chain uses TRBV19 with TRBJ1-2; 12 bases line up with TRBD1. Trimming at V came to 4 bases and at J to 5 bases, leaving 14 bases not matched to a gene. In germline, CDR1 is LNHDA, CDR2 SQIVND (reference sequence). The CDR3 totals 18 residues. The CDR3 sequence is CASSTLAGTGGGLYGYTF. CDR3 nucleotides: TGTGCCAGTAGTACCCTTGCCGGGACAGGGGGCGGTCTTTATGGCTACACCTTC.

The rearrangement uses TRBV30 and TRBJ1-6, with 7 bases lining up with TRBD1. J was trimmed by 10 bases and V by 3 bases; bases with no gene match: 12. The CDR3 has 15 residues. CDR1 GTSNPN and CDR2 SVGIG come from the germline V gene (reference sequence). The CDR3 protein is CAWRGHTGDGSPLHF. The CDR3 bases are TGTGCCTGGAGGGGCCACACAGGGGACGGATCACCCCTCCACTTT.

The chain joins TRBV16 to TRBJ1-6, with D unclear. CDR1 is KGHSY, CDR2 FQNENV, per germline. CDR3 length: 14 amino acids. Trimming stripped 2 bases from V and 0 bases from J, with 2 bases between. The CDR3 nucleotides read TGTGCCAGCAGCCAACGCTCCTATAATTCACCCCTCCACTTT. Translation gives CASSQRSYNSPLHF.

This clone has just one count. Written as DNA, the CDR3 is TGTGCCAGCAGCTATCGGACAGAACAAGAGACCCAGTACTTC. This codes for CASSYRTEQETQYF. The V call is TRBV7-2, the J call TRBJ2-5, with D perhaps TRBD1 (6 bases). V lost 4 bases to trimming and J lost 2 bases, with 11 bases between them. Looked up from germline, CDR1 is SGHTA and CDR2 is FQGNSA. The CDR3 spans 14 residues.

V and J are TRBV9 and TRBJ2-7; D is perhaps TRBD1 (6 bases). Looked up from germline, CDR1 is SGDLS and CDR2 is YYNGEE. There are 12 residues in the CDR3. Trimming removed 0 bases from V and 7 bases from J, with 8 bases in between. CDR3 coding DNA: TGTGCCAGCAGCGTAGTAGGGGGTGAGCAGTACTTC. Amino acids: CASSVVGGEQYF.